This is a list of T cell receptor beta chains from one sample in a study of blood T cell repertoires in COVID-19. Some clones are missing from TCRdb's copy, which holds only in-frame ones; the method was immunoSEQ multiplex PCR. The sample yields about 180,000 clones, roughly 83% seen once. The sequenced sample consisted of peripheral blood. These TCRs come from a human donor in a cohort sampled during active COVID-19. CDR3s include the opening cysteine and the closing phenylalanine or tryptophan. The D gene is left open where the match is weak. Size values are once, few and many counts, or a class for expanded clones, and some rows have none.

abundance: .
j_gene: TRBJ2-7
v_gene: TRBV3-1/TRBV3-2
d_gene: TRBD2
CDR3nt: TGTGCCAGCAGCCAAGACTCTAGCGGGGGAAAATACTACGAGCAGTACTTC
CDR3aa: CASSQDSSGGKYYEQYF

abundance: .
j_gene: TRBJ2-1
v_gene: TRBV21-1
d_gene: .
CDR3nt: TGTGCCAGCAGCAAAGAGGGAGAACTAGCGCTGAGCTCCTACAATGAGCAGTTCTTC
CDR3aa: CASSKEGELALSSYNEQFF

abundance: .
j_gene: TRBJ1-3
v_gene: TRBV5-6
d_gene: .
CDR3nt: TGTGCCAGCAGCGCCGTGAGCTCTGGAAACACCATATATTTT
CDR3aa: CASSAVSSGNTIYF

abundance: .
j_gene: TRBJ1-2
v_gene: TRBV5-4
d_gene: .
CDR3nt: TGTGCCAGCAGCTTGGATCCGGGGGACTATGGCTACACCTTC
CDR3aa: CASSLDPGDYGYTF

abundance: .
j_gene: TRBJ2-7
v_gene: TRBV7-2
d_gene: .
CDR3nt: TGTGCCAGCAGCCCGGGACTCCCCGGAGGGCACGAGCAGTACTTC
CDR3aa: CASSPGLPGGHEQYF

abundance: once
j_gene: TRBJ2-3
v_gene: TRBV3-1/TRBV3-2
d_gene: TRBD2
CDR3nt: TGTGCCAGCAGCCACGTACTAGCGGGAGAGTCAGATACGCAGTATTTT
CDR3aa: CASSHVLAGESDTQYF

abundance: few
j_gene: TRBJ2-3
v_gene: TRBV6-4
d_gene: .
CDR3nt: TGTGCCAGCAGCCCTTCATCCGGTGGAGGGGCCACAGATACGCAGTATTTT
CDR3aa: CASSPSSGGGATDTQYF

abundance: once
j_gene: TRBJ2-2
v_gene: TRBV6-2/TRBV6-3
d_gene: TRBD2
CDR3nt: TGTGCCAGCAGTTATGGAGGGAGGGCCTCCGGGGAGCTGTTTTTT
CDR3aa: CASSYGGRASGELFF

abundance: .
j_gene: TRBJ2-7
v_gene: TRBV11-2
d_gene: TRBD1
CDR3nt: TGTGCCAGCAGCTCAATCACAGGGGGCGCATCCTACGAGCAGTACTTC
CDR3aa: CASSSITGGASYEQYF

abundance: few
j_gene: TRBJ2-7
v_gene: TRBV2
d_gene: .
CDR3nt: TGTGCCAGCAGCCGGGACAAAACCTACGAGCAGTACTTC
CDR3aa: CASSRDKTYEQYF

abundance: .
j_gene: TRBJ2-7
v_gene: TRBV11-2
d_gene: TRBD1
CDR3nt: TGTGCCAGCAGCTTAGATCCAGGGGGCGAGGACTTC
CDR3aa: CASSLDPGGEDF

abundance: .
j_gene: TRBJ2-2
v_gene: TRBV7-7
d_gene: TRBD2
CDR3nt: TGTGCTAGCAGCCTATTAGCGGGGGCGAACACCGGGGAGCTGTTTTTT
CDR3aa: CASSLLAGANTGELFF

abundance: .
j_gene: TRBJ2-7
v_gene: TRBV6-5
d_gene: TRBD1
CDR3nt: TGTGCCAGCACCCTGACAGGGGGCGCTTCCTACGAGCAGTACTTC
CDR3aa: CASTLTGGASYEQYF

abundance: .
j_gene: TRBJ1-6
v_gene: TRBV19
d_gene: TRBD1
CDR3nt: TGTGCCAGTAGACCCCTCGGGACAGGGAATTCACCCCTCCACTTT
CDR3aa: CASRPLGTGNSPLHF

abundance: .
j_gene: TRBJ1-4
v_gene: TRBV9
d_gene: .
CDR3nt: TGTGCCAGCAGCCCGGTGGGGGCGGGTAATGAAAAACTGTTTTTT
CDR3aa: CASSPVGAGNEKLFF

abundance: .
j_gene: TRBJ2-2
v_gene: TRBV5-8
d_gene: TRBD1
CDR3nt: TGTGCCAGCATCCCGGGACAGGGGATAGTCACCGGGGAGCTGTTTTTT
CDR3aa: CASIPGQGIVTGELFF

abundance: few
j_gene: TRBJ1-1
v_gene: TRBV19
d_gene: TRBD1
CDR3nt: TGTGCCAGTAGTGTCAAGGACAGGGCGAACACTGAAGCTTTCTTT
CDR3aa: CASSVKDRANTEAFF

abundance: .
j_gene: TRBJ2-6
v_gene: TRBV5-6
d_gene: .
CDR3nt: TGTGCCAGCAGCTCTCGACTCTCTGGGGCCAACGTCCTGACTTTC
CDR3aa: CASSSRLSGANVLTF

abundance: .
j_gene: TRBJ1-2
v_gene: TRBV6-5
d_gene: .
CDR3nt: TGTGCCAGTCAACCCGTCGCAGGGGTGAGTGGCTACACCTTC
CDR3aa: CASQPVAGVSGYTF

abundance: .
j_gene: TRBJ2-1
v_gene: TRBV2
d_gene: .
CDR3nt: TGTGCCAGCAGTACCTTAGCCGGTGAGCAGTTCTTC
CDR3aa: CASSTLAGEQFF

abundance: .
j_gene: TRBJ1-4
v_gene: TRBV20-1
d_gene: TRBD1
CDR3nt: TGCAGTGCTAGTAGCGGACAGGGGGGCGAAAAACTGTTTTTT
CDR3aa: CSASSGQGGEKLFF

abundance: .
j_gene: TRBJ2-7
v_gene: TRBV11-2
d_gene: .
CDR3nt: TGTGCCAGCAGCACGGACAGTTACTACGAGCAGTACTTC
CDR3aa: CASSTDSYYEQYF

abundance: few
j_gene: TRBJ2-2
v_gene: TRBV9
d_gene: TRBD2
CDR3nt: TGTGCCAGCCAGCGGGGGGACCCCGGGGAGCTGTTTTTT
CDR3aa: CASQRGDPGELFF

abundance: once
j_gene: TRBJ2-2
v_gene: TRBV9
d_gene: .
CDR3nt: TGTGCCAGCAGCGGACGACAGACCCACACCGGGGAGCTGTTTTTT
CDR3aa: CASSGRQTHTGELFF

abundance: .
j_gene: TRBJ1-5
v_gene: TRBV5-1
d_gene: .
CDR3nt: TGCGCCAGCAGCTTGGACGGTGCGCATCAGCCCCAGCATTTT
CDR3aa: CASSLDGAHQPQHF

abundance: .
j_gene: TRBJ1-6
v_gene: TRBV19
d_gene: .
CDR3nt: TGTGCCAGTACCTCACGGGGGACACCCCTCCACTTT
CDR3aa: CASTSRGTPLHF

abundance: .
j_gene: TRBJ2-7
v_gene: TRBV10-3
d_gene: TRBD1
CDR3nt: TGTGCCATCAGTCAAGACAGGGGGTTCTCCTACGAGCAGTACTTC
CDR3aa: CAISQDRGFSYEQYF

abundance: once
j_gene: TRBJ2-7
v_gene: TRBV5-1
d_gene: TRBD1
CDR3nt: TGCGCCAGCAGCCCAGGGGGACAGGGGGCTTCCTACGAGCAGTACTTC
CDR3aa: CASSPGGQGASYEQYF

abundance: .
j_gene: TRBJ1-1
v_gene: TRBV15
d_gene: .
CDR3nt: TGTGCCACCAGCAGAGTTTGGTCCGAGGAGGACACTGAAGCTTTCTTT
CDR3aa: CATSRVWSEEDTEAFF

abundance: once
j_gene: TRBJ1-5
v_gene: TRBV5-4
d_gene: .
CDR3nt: TGTGCCAGCAGCGCGGGGGACGAGCCCCAGCATTTT
CDR3aa: CASSAGDEPQHF

abundance: few
j_gene: TRBJ2-7
v_gene: TRBV9
d_gene: TRBD1
CDR3nt: TGTGCCAGCAGCGTAGGACAGGGGGTTTCCTACGAGCAGTACTTC
CDR3aa: CASSVGQGVSYEQYF

abundance: .
j_gene: TRBJ2-1
v_gene: TRBV6-8
d_gene: TRBD2
CDR3nt: TGTGCCAGCAGTTACCCCGAGTCCCGAACTCTAGCGGGAGACCCCAATGAGCAGTTCTTC
CDR3aa: CASSYPESRTLAGDPNEQFF

abundance: .
j_gene: TRBJ1-2
v_gene: TRBV19
d_gene: TRBD1
CDR3nt: TGTGCCAGTAGTTCCCGGACAGGCCGTCCCTATGGCTACACCTTC
CDR3aa: CASSSRTGRPYGYTF

abundance: .
j_gene: TRBJ2-5
v_gene: TRBV5-1
d_gene: TRBD2
CDR3nt: TGCGCCAGCAGCTTGGGGATGACTAGCGGGGTCCAAGAGACCCAGTACTTC
CDR3aa: CASSLGMTSGVQETQYF

abundance: few
j_gene: TRBJ1-1
v_gene: TRBV5-1
d_gene: TRBD1
CDR3nt: TGCGCCAGCAGCCCCAGACAGGGGGCGATCACTGAAGCTTTCTTT
CDR3aa: CASSPRQGAITEAFF

abundance: .
j_gene: TRBJ1-6
v_gene: TRBV9
d_gene: .
CDR3nt: TGTGCCAGCAGCGTAGGCGGGAGCTCCTATAATTCACCCCTCCACTTT
CDR3aa: CASSVGGSSYNSPLHF

abundance: .
j_gene: TRBJ2-7
v_gene: TRBV3-1/TRBV3-2
d_gene: .
CDR3nt: TGTGCCAGCAGCCAAGATAGGGTGTGGACTCAGACCGAGCAGTACTTC
CDR3aa: CASSQDRVWTQTEQYF

abundance: .
j_gene: TRBJ2-7
v_gene: TRBV11-2
d_gene: TRBD2
CDR3nt: TGTGCCAGCAGCCCTAGCGGGCACGAGCAGTACTTC
CDR3aa: CASSPSGHEQYF

abundance: .
j_gene: TRBJ1-5
v_gene: TRBV27
d_gene: TRBD1
CDR3nt: TGTGCCAGCAGCCAGGGGACAGGTCCAAATCAGCCCCAGCATTTT
CDR3aa: CASSQGTGPNQPQHF

abundance: .
j_gene: TRBJ1-1
v_gene: TRBV19
d_gene: TRBD1
CDR3nt: TGTGCCAGTAGGATGACAGGGACCACTGAAGCTTTCTTT
CDR3aa: CASRMTGTTEAFF

abundance: .
j_gene: TRBJ1-2
v_gene: TRBV21-1
d_gene: .
CDR3nt: TGTGCCAGCAGCAAAGAAAAGGTTCGACAGGGAGCAAACTATGGCTACACCTTC
CDR3aa: CASSKEKVRQGANYGYTF

abundance: many
j_gene: TRBJ1-2
v_gene: TRBV28
d_gene: TRBD1
CDR3nt: TGTGCCAGCAGTCTGACAGGGGCCCTATCCGATGGCTACACCTTC
CDR3aa: CASSLTGALSDGYTF

abundance: .
j_gene: TRBJ2-7
v_gene: TRBV9
d_gene: .
CDR3nt: TGTGCCAGCAGCGTAGAAGGGACATCCTACGAGCAGTACTTC
CDR3aa: CASSVEGTSYEQYF